These 2 T cell receptor beta chains were sequenced from one sample in a study of technical replicates of blood from a handful of donors. This table comes from immunoSEQ multiplex PCR, and its TCRdb copy is limited to in-frame clones, with some not included. The data hold more than 90,000 clones, with around 96% observed a single time. Sequenced input: T cells isolated from PBMCs. All receptors derive from a human donor in good health.

This clone was observed a handful of times. This chain connects TRBV30 to TRBJ1-2, with TRBD1 as a possible D gene (5 bases). The V gene lost 7 bases and the J gene lost 4 bases, with 16 bases spanning the gap. Germline lookup yields CDR1 GTSNPN and CDR2 SVGIG (reference sequence). The CDR3 contains 13 residues. CDR3 nucleotides: TGTGCCTTCCACTCGGGGGACTCCTATGGCTACACCTTC. This gives the protein CAFHSGDSYGYTF.

The chain uses TRBV27 and TRBJ2-7, with a weak D call TRBD2 (6 bases). This CDR3 spans 12 amino acids. V lost 8 bases and J 3 bases, leaving 11 bases between the germline ends. Germline CDR1 and CDR2: MNHEY and SMNVEV (reference sequence). CDR3 sequence (DNA): TGTGCCAGCGGAGGGAGGTACTACGAGCAGTACTTC. It translates to CASGGRYYEQYF.